These 20 T cell receptor beta chains were all obtained from the same sample, sequenced in a study of shared clonotypes between healthy human individuals. Produced via immunoSEQ multiplex PCR; TCRdb's table is partial and in-frame only. The table includes about 2.4 million clones, approximately 94% detected once. Material: naive CD4+ T cells from PBMCs. The sample's subset: CD45RA+ positively selected. The receptors here all came from a man aged 18 to 29 in good health. Some clones in this sample may be carry-over from other donors' samples.

Points on this clone: Other DNA sequences in the same sample also yield this CDR3. CDR3: CASSLWETEAFF. The CDR3 DNA reads as TGTGCCAGCAGTTTGTGGGAGACTGAAGCTTTCTTT. The V call is TRBV28, the J call TRBJ1-1; D not resolved. The CDR3 is 12 residues long. V was pared by 3 bases and J by 5 bases, with 7 bases between. Germline CDR1 and CDR2: MDHEN and SYDVKM. Based on the CDR3 plus reference TRBV28 and TRBJ1-1, the full variable domain is DVKVTQSSRYLVKRTGEKVFLECVQDMDHENMFWYRQDPGLGLRLIYFSYDVKMKEKGDIPEGYSVSREKKERFSLILESASTNQTSMYLCASSLWETEAFFGQGTRLTVV.

With regard to this clone: The sample holds other DNA sequences that translate to the same CDR3. The chain carries TRBV19 and TRBJ1-5; 8 bases match TRBD1. Germline-derived CDR1 and CDR2 are LNHDA and SQIVND (reference sequence). The CDR3 runs 14 residues. V shed 3 bases and J 4 bases; nucleotides not matched to a gene: 2. CDR3 sequence: CASSIGTGNQPQHF. CDR3 sequence (DNA): TGTGCCAGTAGTATCGGGACAGGTAATCAGCCCCAGCATTTT. Full variable domain (remainder filled in from reference TRBV19 and TRBJ1-5): DGGITQSPKYLFRKEGQNVTLSCEQNLNHDAMYWYRQDPGQGLRLIYYSQIVNDFQKGDIAEGYSVSREKKESFPLTVTSAQKNPTAFYLCASSIGTGNQPQHFGDGTRLSIL.

The J gene is TRBJ2-6, the V gene TRBV27, with D perhaps matching TRBD1 (5 bases). Per germline, CDR1 MNHEY and CDR2 SMNVEV (reference sequence). The CDR3 extends over 13 amino acids. Trimming stripped 4 bases from V and 4 bases from J, with 5 bases between. The CDR3 is CASSWGGANVLTF. The CDR3 bases are TGTGCCAGCAGTTGGGGCGGGGCCAACGTCCTGACTTTC.

The rearrangement links TRBV5-4 to TRBJ1-2, with 9 bases matching TRBD1. The CDR3 length is 16 residues. The trim removed 4 bases at V and 8 bases at J, leaving 15 bases unmatched. Germline-derived CDR1 and CDR2 are SGHNT and YYREEE (reference sequence). The CDR3 is CASSPPGQGGGTGYTF. The CDR3 DNA is TGTGCCAGCAGCCCACCGGGACAGGGTGGGGGTACGGGCTACACCTTC.

The chain has TRBV5-1 and TRBJ2-3; 8 positions agree with TRBD2. CDR3 length: 16 residues. Germline V CDR1 and CDR2: SGHRS, YFSETQ. Germline trimming cut 1 base from V and 0 bases from J; bases unmatched to any gene: 4. For the CDR3, the DNA is TGCGCCAGCAGCTTGATGGCTAGCGGGAGCACAGATACGCAGTATTTT. It translates to CASSLMASGSTDTQYF.

This rearrangement joins TRBV30 to TRBJ2-4; D uncertain. Trimming pared 5 bases from V and 7 bases from J, leaving 21 bases between. Per germline, CDR1 GTSNPN and CDR2 SVGIG (reference sequence). This CDR3 has 15 amino acids. CDR3 nucleotides: TGTGCCTGGTACCCAAAGGTGGCAGGCTCTAACATTCAGTACTTC. Encoded protein: CAWYPKVAGSNIQYF.

The rearrangement links TRBV27 to TRBJ2-1; 7 bases agree with TRBD1. Trimming cost V 5 bases and J 2 bases; bases outside gene matches: 9. Germline V lookup: CDR1 MNHEY, CDR2 SMNVEV (reference sequence). The CDR3 has 16 residues. CDR3 sequence: CASSGLDRAPYNEQFF. The CDR3 coding sequence is TGTGCCAGCAGTGGACTCGACAGGGCCCCCTACAATGAGCAGTTCTTC.

The V gene is TRBV6-8, the J gene TRBJ1-5; D gene uncertain. The CDR3 runs 15 residues. Trimming cost V 4 bases and J 1 base, with 11 bases left between them. CDR1 and CDR2 (germline): MNHGY, SAAAGT. CDR3 amino acids: CASSLDVDSNQPQHF. The CDR3 region has the DNA TGTGCCAGCAGTTTGGACGTTGACAGCAATCAGCCCCAGCATTTT.

The chain is built from TRBV5-5 and TRBJ2-2; 8 bases agree with TRBD1. V gave up 0 bases and J gave up 2 bases; unmatched junction bases: 9. The CDR3 runs to 18 residues. Germline CDR1 and CDR2: SGHKS and YYEKEE (reference sequence). This CDR3 is CASSLERAGGRNTGELFF. The CDR3 coding sequence is TGTGCCAGCAGCTTGGAACGGGCAGGGGGCCGCAACACCGGGGAGCTGTTTTTT.

For the CDR3, the DNA is TGCGCCAGCAGTCAAGGGGACGCCGGAGCTAACTATGGCTACACCTTC. This encodes CASSQGDAGANYGYTF. The gene calls are TRBV23-1 and TRBJ1-2; TRBD1 is a possible D gene (5 bases). TRBV23-1 qualifies as an ORF whose function is uncertain. The CDR3 loop spans 16 amino acids. The germline V and J ends were trimmed by 2 bases and 0 bases, with 13 bases remaining between them.

The rearrangement links TRBV5-4 to TRBJ2-3; D is perhaps TRBD1 (6 bases). The CDR3 extends over 11 amino acids. V was trimmed by 1 base and J by 14 bases, leaving 11 bases between them. Germline V gene data show CDR1 as SGHNT and CDR2 as YYREEE (reference sequence). The CDR3 sequence is CASSLNGQTYF. DNA of the CDR3: TGTGCCAGCAGCTTGAATGGACAGACGTATTTT.

This clone was picked up one time. The gene calls are TRBV5-1 and TRBJ1-2; perhaps TRBD1 as D (5 bases). This CDR3 is 16 amino acids long. The germline V gene has CDR1 SGHRS and CDR2 YFSETQ. V gave up 3 bases and J gave up 4 bases, with 19 bases separating them. CDR3 region: CASSSGSLGTSYGYTF. In nucleotides, the CDR3 is TGCGCCAGCAGCTCGGGTTCCTTGGGGACGAGCTATGGCTACACCTTC.

In this sample, this clone turned up a few times. The sample contains more than one DNA sequence encoding this CDR3. The CDR3: CASSLAVYGYTF. Here the CDR3 DNA reads TGTGCCAGCAGTTTAGCGGTCTATGGCTACACCTTC. The V and J genes are TRBV28 and TRBJ1-2; D unclear. Per germline, CDR1 MDHEN and CDR2 SYDVKM. The CDR3 covers 12 residues. With 2 bases removed from V and 4 bases from J, the gap between germline ends came to 5 bases.

This chain joins TRBV6-1 and TRBJ2-7; TRBD1 matches at 12 bases. With 6 bases clipped from V and 5 bases from J, the junction kept 5 bases outside the gene matches. Germline V gene sequence: CDR1 MNHNS, CDR2 SASEGT. This CDR3 contains 14 residues. Here the CDR3 reads CASRGTGGLNEQYF. The CDR3 DNA reads as TGTGCCAGCAGGGGGACAGGGGGCCTTAACGAGCAGTACTTC.

The rearrangement joins TRBV9 to TRBJ2-2; 10 bases match TRBD2. Trimming took 2 bases from V and 1 from J; bases not matched to a gene: 2. There are 16 residues in the CDR3. Per the germline V gene, CDR1 is SGDLS and CDR2 is YYNGEE. The CDR3 nucleotides are TGTGCCAGCAGCGTCCGACTAGCGGGGAACACCGGGGAGCTGTTTTTT. Protein: CASSVRLAGNTGELFF.

The V call is TRBV9, the J call TRBJ2-2; 9 bases are a match to TRBD1. The germline gives CDR1 SGDLS, CDR2 YYNGEE. The V and J ends lost 4 bases and 7 bases, in that order; junction bases with no gene match: 11. The CDR3 totals 16 residues. The CDR3 nucleotides read TGTGCCAGCAGCTACGGACAGGGGATGATGGGCGGGGAGCTGTTTTTT. The encoded protein is CASSYGQGMMGGELFF.

This chain uses TRBV27 with TRBJ2-1; 9 nucleotides align to TRBD1. V shed 5 bases and J 4 bases; nucleotides not matched to a gene: 15. The CDR3 length is 18 residues. Germline CDR1 and CDR2: MNHEY and SMNVEV (reference sequence). The CDR3 reads CASSRRNGPGQGYNEQFF. The CDR3 coding sequence is TGTGCCAGCAGTCGGAGAAACGGACCGGGACAGGGTTACAATGAGCAGTTCTTC.

About this clone: One junction end disagrees with the germline gene, perhaps due to a read error. The chain couples TRBV18 to TRBJ2-6; 7 nucleotides align to TRBD1. Germline V gives CDR1 KGHSH, CDR2 LQKENI. The CDR3 has 13 amino acids. DNA for the CDR3: TGTGCCAGCTCATCCACAGGGGTCAACGTCCTGACTTTC. Its protein product is CASSSTGVNVLTF. The complete variable domain, with remaining parts taken from reference TRBV18 and TRBJ2-6, reads NAGVMQNPRHLVRRRGQEARLRCSPMKGHSHVYWYRQLPEEGLKFMVYLQKENIIDESGMPKERFSAEFPKEGPSILRIQQVVRGDSAAYFCASSSTGVNVLTFGAGSRLTVL.

This sequence joins TRBV19 and TRBJ2-7; a possible D gene is TRBD1 (5 bases). The CDR3 covers 14 residues. CDR1 is LNHDA, CDR2 SQIVND, per germline (reference sequence). V gave up 3 bases and J gave up 2 bases, with 11 bases separating them. CDR3 loop: CASSMADRAYEQYF. In DNA, the CDR3 is TGTGCCAGTAGTATGGCCGACAGAGCCTACGAGCAGTACTTC.

The chain employs TRBV21-1 and TRBJ2-7; TRBD1 is the table's D call and was not checked against the DNA. TRBV21-1 is tagged as a pseudogene. The CDR3 loop spans 15 amino acids. CDR3 in amino acids: CASSKPDRGLYEQYF. CDR3 nucleotides: TGTGCCAGCAGCAAACCGGACAGGGGGCTTTACGAGCAGTACTTC.